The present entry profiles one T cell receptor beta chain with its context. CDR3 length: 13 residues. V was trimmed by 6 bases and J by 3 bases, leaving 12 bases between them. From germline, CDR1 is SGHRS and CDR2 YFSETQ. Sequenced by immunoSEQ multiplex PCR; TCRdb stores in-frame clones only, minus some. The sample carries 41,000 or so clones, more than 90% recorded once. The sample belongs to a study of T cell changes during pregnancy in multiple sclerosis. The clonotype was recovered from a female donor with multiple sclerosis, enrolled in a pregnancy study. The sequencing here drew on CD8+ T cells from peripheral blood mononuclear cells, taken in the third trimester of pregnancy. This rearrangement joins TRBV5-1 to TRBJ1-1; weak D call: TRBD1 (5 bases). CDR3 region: CASTDRPDTEAFF. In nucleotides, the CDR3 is TGCGCCAGCACCGACAGACCAGACACTGAAGCTTTCTTT.